The following is a T cell receptor beta chain sequence with its context. Its cognate antigen is unknown. These donors were members of the roughly 120-subject validation cohort, a group separate from the approximately 700-subject first cohort. Profiling relied on immunoSEQ multiplex PCR, and the TCRdb table lists in-frame clones only, not all of them. Among about 88,000 clones listed, roughly 83% were seen once. The CDR3 is 15 amino acids. V lost 1 base to trimming and J lost 2 bases, with 9 bases between them. CDR1 is MNHEY, CDR2 SMNVEV, per germline (reference sequence). This sample was included in a study of cytomegalovirus exposure and HLA in healthy donors. Study conclusions and caveats: The study listed 164 cytomegalovirus-associated TCR beta chains.

The receptor comes from a woman aged 18-29 years in good health and CMV-seropositive. The rearrangement links TRBV27 to TRBJ2-1, with D possibly being TRBD1 (5 bases). Sequencing was done on a sample of PBMCs. The CDR3, as DNA: TGTGCCAGCAGTTTATGGGGCGCGGCCTACAATGAGCAGTTCTTC. Its translation is CASSLWGAAYNEQFF.